This T cell receptor (beta chain) was found in a study of T cell responses to AZD1222 COVID-19 vaccine. Regarding the study as a whole: None of the repertoires were sampled until the peak T cell response had passed. The sample set comprised mostly white British donors with more females, and clonal diversity was possibly underestimated.

Researchers grouped second doses given at about 4 or about 12 weeks into one pool. Method: immunoSEQ multiplex PCR; TCRdb's copy keeps in-frame clones and lacks some. The sample contains about 150,000 clones, 75% to 95% of which appear only once. A remark on this clone: Antigen specificity is unknown.

The material was peripheral blood, obtained 28 days after the second AZD1222 dose. The clonotype was recovered from an adult who received the AZD1222 COVID-19 vaccine.

The CDR3 here is CASSPVGGGDTQYF. The CDR3 nucleotides are TGTGCCAGCAGCCCGGTGGGGGGGGGAGATACGCAGTATTTT. V and J are TRBV7-9 and TRBJ2-3; 7 bases line up with TRBD2. Germline CDR1 and CDR2: SEHNR and FQNEAQ (reference sequence). V gave up 5 bases and J gave up 5 bases; unmatched junction bases: 7. The CDR3 loop spans 14 amino acids. Complete variable domain (other parts from reference TRBV7-9 and TRBJ2-3): DTGVSQNPRHKITKRGQNVTFRCDPISEHNRLYWYRQTLGQGPEFLTYFQNEAQLEKSRLLSDRFSAERPKGSFSTLEIQRTEQGDSAMYLCASSPVGGGDTQYFGPGTRLTVL.